The next 3 T cell receptor beta chains were all read from a single sample in a study of shared clonotypes between healthy human individuals (dated by TCRdb to the early 2020s). The library was built by means of the immunoSEQ multiplex PCR assay. The clones in this table, taken by TCRdb from immuneACCESS, are in-frame only. Not every clone is retained; where verified, under half of the shortfall comes from an unresolved V gene, and the cause of the rest is unknown. Counted in this sample were approximately 2.3 million clones; just over 90% of them appeared once. The top ten constitute approximately 0.4% of the sample. Sequencing input: naive CD4+ T cells from PBMCs. Sample cell subset or site, as interpreted from the label and publication: CD45RA+ positively selected. The receptor source for this set is a young man in good health. Some clones in this sample may be carry-over from other donors' samples.

A single count supports this clone. The chain carries TRBV27 and TRBJ2-2; D is unclear. Trimming left V 4 bases short and J 5 bases short, with 23 bases between. CDR3 length: 18 residues. Germline values: CDR1 MNHEY, CDR2 SMNVEV (reference sequence). The CDR3, as DNA: TGTGCCAGCAGTTCCCCCTTGCGGTCCCGGCGTGGGACCGGGGAGCTGTTTTTT. As protein: CASSSPLRSRRGTGELFF.

The chain recombines TRBV28 with TRBJ2-2; D may be TRBD1 (6 bases). V dropped 4 bases and J dropped 12 bases, with 18 bases sitting between them. Per germline, CDR1 MDHEN and CDR2 SYDVKM. CDR3 length equals 14 residues. CDR3 region: CASSSTGWPGKLFF. In nucleotides, the CDR3 is TGTGCCAGCAGTTCTACAGGGTGGCCGGGGAAGCTGTTTTTT.

Concerning this clone itself: Other DNA sequences in the sample encode the same CDR3. V and J are TRBV28 and TRBJ1-2; TRBD1 matches at 9 bases. The germline gives CDR1 MDHEN, CDR2 SYDVKM. V shed 4 bases, J shed 3 bases, and the junction held 3 bases outside the gene matches. This CDR3 region has 14 residues. Here the CDR3 DNA reads TGTGCCAGCAGTTCCAGGACAGGGGACTATGGCTACACCTTC. Translated, it gives CASSSRTGDYGYTF.